Listed here are 19 T cell receptor beta chains from one sample, sequenced in a study of cytomegalovirus exposure and HLA in healthy donors (dated by TCRdb to about 2017). Libraries came from the immunoSEQ multiplex PCR assay. For the multiplex PCR, a mixture combining 60 forward primers for TCR Vbeta segments and 13 reverse primers for TCR Jbeta segments was used. TCRdb limited this immuneACCESS table to in-frame rearrangements with V and J called. A share of clones is missing; checked studies link under half to unresolved V genes, and the rest is unexplained. This sample holds some 150,000 clones; roughly 72% were observed only once. Jointly, the top ten make up 2.1% of the sample. Sequences were obtained from PBMCs. The source of these receptors is a man aged 30-40 years in good health and CMV-seronegative.

The rearrangement uses TRBV5-5 and TRBJ2-2; D is possibly TRBD2 (5 bases). CDR1 is SGHKS and CDR2 is YYEKEE in the germline V gene (reference sequence). V was pared by 3 bases and J by 5 bases, with 8 bases between. The CDR3 has 13 amino acids. The CDR3 reads CASSSRVTGELFF. CDR3 nucleotide sequence: TGTGCCAGCAGCTCGAGGGTTACCGGGGAGCTGTTTTTT.

This chain links TRBV7-9 with TRBJ2-7, with D possibly being TRBD1 (5 bases). CDR1 is SEHNR, CDR2 FQNEAQ, per germline (reference sequence). V lost 3 bases to trimming and J lost 5 bases, with 11 bases between them. The CDR3 is made up of 13 amino acids. CDR3 DNA: TGTGCCAGCAGCTTTATACAGGCTGACGAGCAGTACTTC. This codes for CASSFIQADEQYF.

In DNA, the CDR3 is TGTGCCAGCAGTTTCCAGGGACAGGGGGGCGGCTACACCTTC. It translates to CASSFQGQGGGYTF. This chain uses TRBV6-5 with TRBJ1-2; 11 bases are shared with TRBD1. The CDR3 has 14 residues. Germline values: CDR1 MNHEY, CDR2 SVGAGI. Trimming at V came to 4 bases and at J to 8 bases, leaving 6 bases not matched to a gene.

The chain joins TRBV7-9 to TRBJ2-7, with D perhaps TRBD2 (7 bases). CDR3 length equals 13 residues. Trimming left V 1 base short and J 6 bases short, with 10 bases between. Per germline, CDR1 SEHNR and CDR2 FQNEAQ (reference sequence). CDR3 coding DNA: TGTGCCAGCAGCTTAGGGGGGGGCTCCGAGCAGTACTTC. As protein: CASSLGGGSEQYF.

The V gene is TRBV7-8, the J gene TRBJ2-1; D ambiguous. The CDR3 runs 15 residues. CDR1 is SGHVS, CDR2 FQNEAQ, per germline. V shed 2 bases and J shed 2 bases, with 10 bases lying between them. The CDR3 region has the DNA TGTGCCAGCAGCTTACTTTTGGCGGCCTACAATGAGCAGTTCTTC. Translated, it gives CASSLLLAAYNEQFF.

The chain couples TRBV28 to TRBJ1-1; D is unclear. CDR1 is MDHEN, CDR2 SYDVKM, per germline. Deletions cut 4 bases from V and 1 base from J, with 13 bases between. CDR3 length: 15 residues. CDR3 region: CASSWPGSRNTEAFF. CDR3 bases: TGTGCCAGCAGTTGGCCGGGGAGTAGGAACACTGAAGCTTTCTTT. Complete variable domain (other parts from reference TRBV28 and TRBJ1-1): DVKVTQSSRYLVKRTGEKVFLECVQDMDHENMFWYRQDPGLGLRLIYFSYDVKMKEKGDIPEGYSVSREKKERFSLILESASTNQTSMYLCASSWPGSRNTEAFFGQGTRLTVV.

The rearrangement uses TRBV7-2 and TRBJ2-3, with TRBD2 as a possible D gene (5 bases). In germline, CDR1 is SGHTA, CDR2 FQGNSA. The V gene lost 5 bases and the J gene lost 7 bases, with 16 bases spanning the gap. This CDR3 contains 14 residues. The CDR3 DNA reads as TGTGCCAGCAGCCGTACCTCGAGCGGAAATACGCAGTATTTT. This gives the protein CASSRTSSGNTQYF.

The chain uses TRBV6-1 and TRBJ1-6; D not resolved. Germline CDR1 is MNHNS and CDR2 is SASEGT. Trimming removed 6 bases at V and 0 bases at J, with 9 bases between. This CDR3 comprises 15 residues. CDR3: CASRGGFSYNSPLHF. The CDR3 nucleotides are TGTGCCAGCAGGGGAGGATTCTCCTATAATTCACCCCTCCACTTT.

The CDR3 coding sequence is TGTGCCAGCAGTGAGGAGGGCAGGGAGAATTCACCCCTCCACTTT. Translating gives CASSEEGRENSPLHF. The V gene is TRBV2, the J gene TRBJ1-6; tentative D call: TRBD1 (5 bases). The CDR3 sequence is 15 residues long. Looked up from germline, CDR1 is SNHLY and CDR2 is FYNNEI. Trimming cost V 3 bases and J 7 bases, with 13 bases left between them.

The chain recombines TRBV20-1 with TRBJ2-1, with 9 bases lining up with TRBD1. The length of the CDR3 is 11 residues. Germline CDR1 is DFQATT and CDR2 is SNEGSKA (reference sequence). V lost 5 bases, J lost 8 bases, and 1 base stayed unmatched. The CDR3 coding sequence is TGCAGTGCTGGGACAGGGCATGAGCAGTTCTTC. Residues: CSAGTGHEQFF.

This chain joins TRBV5-1 and TRBJ1-5; TRBD1 agrees at 7 bases. V lost 2 bases and J lost 4; bases outside the gene matches: 0. The germline V gene encodes CDR1 SGHRS and CDR2 YFSETQ. This CDR3 has 13 residues. CDR3 coding DNA: TGCGCCAGCAGCTTACAGGGGAATCAGCCCCAGCATTTT. Translation gives CASSLQGNQPQHF.

The chain has TRBV11-2 and TRBJ2-7; unclear D gene. CDR1 and CDR2 (germline): SGHAT, FQNNGV. The V gene lost 0 bases and the J gene lost 3 bases, with 3 bases spanning the gap. The CDR3 sequence is 12 residues long. CDR3 loop: CASSLDSYEQYF. CDR3 nucleotide sequence: TGTGCCAGCAGCTTAGACAGCTACGAGCAGTACTTC.

In this sample, this clone turned up once. V and J are TRBV29-1 and TRBJ2-5, with D uncertain. Trimming took off 4 bases at V and 2 bases at J, with 8 bases between the two ends. Germline loops: CDR1 SQVTM, CDR2 ANQGSEA. CDR3 length: 12 residues. In nucleotides, the CDR3 is TGCAGCGTTGGAGAACAGCAAGAGACCCAGTACTTC. It yields the protein CSVGEQQETQYF.

V is TRBV7-6 and J is TRBJ1-6; tentative D call: TRBD1 (6 bases). Trimming removed 3 bases at V and 4 bases at J, with 10 bases between. This CDR3 comprises 15 residues. The germline gives CDR1 SGHVS, CDR2 FNYEAQ. The CDR3 bases are TGTGCCAGCAGCTTCGAAGGACAGTATAATTCACCCCTCCACTTT. The encoded protein is CASSFEGQYNSPLHF.

A remark on this clone: The junction does not match germline at one end; this may be a read error. V and J are TRBV29-1 and TRBJ1-6; D gene uncertain. The CDR3 spans 14 residues. Germline-derived CDR1 and CDR2 are SQVTM and ANQGSEA. CDR3 amino acids: CSVSTEYPITPLNF. The DNA of the CDR3 is TGCAGCGTATCTACAGAGTACCCTATAACACCCCTCAACTTT.

The gene calls are TRBV5-1 and TRBJ2-1; a possible D gene is TRBD2 (6 bases). CDR1 is SGHRS, CDR2 YFSETQ, per germline. CDR3 length: 13 residues. Deletions cut 5 bases from V and 6 bases from J, with 12 bases between. The CDR3 coding sequence is TGCGCCAGCAGGATCATCGGGGGCAATGAGCAGTTCTTC. Encoded protein: CASRIIGGNEQFF.

The V gene is TRBV29-1, the J gene TRBJ2-7, with D tentatively TRBD1 (6 bases). The CDR3 runs 13 residues. CDR1 is SQVTM, CDR2 ANQGSEA, per germline. Trimming took 0 bases from V and 2 from J, leaving 8 bases between them. The CDR3 coding sequence is TGCAGCGTTGAAGAAGGACAGCCCTACGAGCAGTACTTC. Translating it yields CSVEEGQPYEQYF.

V gene TRBV13 combines with J gene TRBJ2-2, with 7 bases fitting TRBD1. CDR1 PRHDT and CDR2 FYEKMQ come from the germline V gene (reference sequence). The CDR3 is 15 residues long. V gave up 1 base and J gave up 4 bases; unmatched junction bases: 3. The CDR3 region is CASSLDRGSTGELFF. Here the CDR3 DNA reads TGTGCCAGCAGCTTAGACAGGGGAAGCACCGGGGAGCTGTTTTTT.

This chain joins TRBV28 and TRBJ1-2; no firm D call. Trimming removed 5 bases at V and 0 bases at J, with 10 bases between. The length of the CDR3 is 14 residues. CDR1 and CDR2 (germline): MDHEN, SYDVKM. The CDR3 loop reads CASSLTPANYGYTF. The CDR3, as DNA: TGTGCCAGCAGTCTCACTCCGGCTAACTATGGCTACACCTTC.